These 10 T cell receptor beta chains originate from one sample sequenced in a study of cytomegalovirus exposure and HLA in healthy donors. Primers included in the PCR were 60 Vbeta and 13 Jbeta primers. Here immunoSEQ multiplex PCR was the method, and the copy in TCRdb shows in-frame clones only, minus some. The data contain tens of thousands of clones, roughly 77% of them seen just once; the ten biggest clones take up around 15%. Sequencing used PBMCs. Every receptor here comes from a woman aged 40 to 49 in good health and CMV-seropositive.

The gene calls are TRBV28 and TRBJ2-1; 12 nucleotides match TRBD1. CDR1 is MDHEN, CDR2 SYDVKM, per germline. This CDR3 comprises 16 residues. Germline trimming cut 7 bases from V and 7 bases from J; bases unmatched to any gene: 11. CDR3 amino acids: CASIQGGTGGHNEQFF. For the CDR3, the DNA is TGTGCCAGCATCCAAGGCGGGACAGGGGGCCATAATGAGCAGTTCTTC.

J is TRBJ2-7 and V is TRBV29-1, with TRBD2 identical over 7 bases. V was clipped by 4 bases and J by 2 bases; unmatched bases: 2. Germline CDR1 reads SQVTM; CDR2 reads ANQGSEA. CDR3 size: 12 residues. The CDR3 here is CSVGEGTYEQYF. In nucleotides, the CDR3 is TGCAGCGTTGGGGAGGGTACCTACGAGCAGTACTTC.

This clone is deemed medium-sized (0.01 to 0.1%). The rearrangement joins TRBV4-3 to TRBJ2-6; D is possibly TRBD1 (6 bases). This CDR3 is 16 amino acids long. The V and J ends lost 1 base and 0 bases respectively, with 7 bases between them. Germline V CDR1 and CDR2: LGHNA, YSLEER. This CDR3 reads CASSQGGGSGANVLTF. DNA of the CDR3: TGCGCCAGCAGCCAAGGAGGGGGCTCTGGGGCCAACGTCCTGACTTTC.

The chain carries TRBV19 and TRBJ1-5; D is unclear. V dropped 3 bases and J dropped 7 bases, with 10 bases sitting between them. The CDR3 has 13 amino acids. In germline, CDR1 is LNHDA, CDR2 SQIVND (reference sequence). The CDR3 protein is CASSIGDVQPQHF. The CDR3 DNA follows: TGTGCCAGTAGTATCGGGGATGTGCAGCCCCAGCATTTT.

The rearrangement links TRBV6-1 to TRBJ2-7; D unresolved. Germline values: CDR1 MNHNS, CDR2 SASEGT. Trimming pared 6 bases from V and 0 bases from J, leaving 15 bases between. This CDR3 spans 15 amino acids. In nucleotides, the CDR3 is TGTGCCAGCAGCGAATGGGCAGGCGACTCCTACGAGCAGTACTTC. The encoded protein is CASSEWAGDSYEQYF.

The V and J genes are TRBV4-2 and TRBJ2-7; 7 bases fit TRBD2. The germline V gene has CDR1 LGHNA and CDR2 YNFKEQ. Trimming cost V 3 bases and J 1 base; bases outside gene matches: 6. This CDR3 region has 15 residues. The CDR3 reads CASSQYWGGSYEQYF. As DNA, the CDR3 is TGTGCCAGCAGCCAGTACTGGGGGGGGTCCTACGAGCAGTACTTC.

The gene calls are TRBV7-2 and TRBJ2-5; no clear D. The CDR3 is 12 amino acids. Trimming cost V 5 bases and J 5 bases, with 9 bases left between them. Germline V gene sequence: CDR1 SGHTA, CDR2 FQGNSA. CDR3: CASSPPFETQYF. The CDR3 nucleotides read TGTGCCAGCAGCCCCCCTTTCGAGACCCAGTACTTC.

The CDR3 is CASTKGVGRGHTEAFF. The DNA for the CDR3 is TGTGCCAGCACCAAGGGGGTAGGGAGGGGCCACACTGAAGCTTTCTTT. This rearrangement joins TRBV7-9 to TRBJ1-1; perhaps TRBD1 as D (6 bases). The CDR3 runs 16 residues. V lost 7 bases and J 3 bases, leaving 21 bases between the germline ends. Germline assignment: CDR1 SEHNR and CDR2 FQNEAQ (reference sequence).

The chain is built from TRBV2 and TRBJ2-1; TRBD2 might be the D (6 bases). Trimming stripped 5 bases from V and 6 bases from J, with 17 bases between. The CDR3 runs to 15 residues. Germline CDR1 and CDR2: SNHLY and FYNNEI. DNA for the CDR3: TGTGCCAGCAGTTATACTAGCTCCGTAATCAATGAGCAGTTCTTC. This codes for CASSYTSSVINEQFF. Full variable domain (outside the CDR3, taken from reference TRBV2 and TRBJ2-1): EPEVTQTPSHQVTQMGQEVILRCVPISNHLYFYWYRQILGQKVEFLVSFYNNEISEKSEIFDDQFSVERPDGSNFTLKIRSTKLEDSAMYFCASSYTSSVINEQFFGPGTRLTVL.

This chain joins TRBV30 and TRBJ1-4, with 9 bases that match TRBD1. V was pared by 1 base and J by 13 bases, with 4 bases of the junction left unmatched. Germline CDR1 reads GTSNPN; CDR2 reads SVGIG (reference sequence). The CDR3 is 12 amino acids. CDR3 in amino acids: CAWSAGQGILFF. DNA for the CDR3: TGTGCCTGGAGTGCGGGACAGGGCATACTGTTTTTT. The full variable domain, its missing parts supplied by reference TRBV30 and TRBJ1-4, is SQTIHQWPATLVQPVGSPLSLECTVEGTSNPNLYWYRQAAGRGLQLLFYSVGIGQISSEVPQNLSASRPQDRQFILSSKKLLLSDSGFYLCAWSAGQGILFFGSGTQLSVL.